The sequence of this TCR beta chain was determined in a study of T cells after somatic rescue of genetic block. The method was immunoSEQ multiplex PCR; TCRdb's version includes in-frame clones alone and lacks a portion of them. The table has some 67,000 clones, about 91% seen once. The length of the CDR3 is 14 residues. V lost 0 bases and J lost 6; bases outside the gene matches: 2. The germline CDR1 and CDR2 sequences are SGHTA and FQGNSA. This receptor was taken from a man aged 35 to 55. Sample: peripheral blood mononuclear cells (PBMCs). The rearrangement uses TRBV7-2 and TRBJ2-1; 7 bases fit TRBD2. Written as DNA, the CDR3 is TGTGCCAGCAGCTTAGCGGGAGGGCCCAATGAGCAGTTCTTC. It encodes CASSLAGGPNEQFF.